Here is one T cell receptor (beta chain) with its context. Followed longitudinally, the Seattle patients had been enrolled during active infection. The sample belongs to a study of blood T cell repertoires in COVID-19. Background on the study: Samples taken during acute and convalescent COVID-19 were collected in the United States, Italy and Spain. The cDNA or gDNA used as material had been derived from T cells, B-cell-depleted T cells, or PBMCs.

The CDR3 runs 17 residues. V shed 2 bases, J shed 0 bases, and the junction held 6 bases outside the gene matches. Germline V lookup: CDR1 LGHNT, CDR2 FRNRAP. Clones were read by immunoSEQ multiplex PCR, and TCRdb kept only the in-frame ones, dropping some. Altogether about 150,000 clones are present, approximately 80% being singletons, with the ten largest covering about an eighth. This receptor was identified in a woman aged 55-69 years with COVID-19, enrolled during active disease. Sequenced material: peripheral blood. The V and J genes are TRBV12-5 and TRBJ2-1; the match to TRBD2 covers 8 bases. The CDR3: CASGLRTGGSSYNEQFF. CDR3 DNA sequence: TGTGCTAGTGGTTTGAGGACGGGAGGGAGCTCCTACAATGAGCAGTTCTTC.